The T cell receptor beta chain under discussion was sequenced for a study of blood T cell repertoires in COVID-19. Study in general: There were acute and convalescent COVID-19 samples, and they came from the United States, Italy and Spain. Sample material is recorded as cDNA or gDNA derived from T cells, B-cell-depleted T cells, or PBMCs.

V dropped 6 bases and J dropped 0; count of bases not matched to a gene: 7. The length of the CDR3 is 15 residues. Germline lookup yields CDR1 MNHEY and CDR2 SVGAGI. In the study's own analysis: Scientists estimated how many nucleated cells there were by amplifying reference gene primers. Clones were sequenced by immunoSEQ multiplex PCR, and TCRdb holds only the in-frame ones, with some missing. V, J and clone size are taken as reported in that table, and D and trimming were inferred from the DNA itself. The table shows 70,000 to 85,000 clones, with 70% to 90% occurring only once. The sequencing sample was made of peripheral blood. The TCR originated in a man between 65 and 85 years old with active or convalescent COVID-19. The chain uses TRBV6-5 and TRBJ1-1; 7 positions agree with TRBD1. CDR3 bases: TGTGCCAGCAGGGACCCGGGACAGTTGAACACTGAAGCTTTCTTT. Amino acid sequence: CASRDPGQLNTEAFF.